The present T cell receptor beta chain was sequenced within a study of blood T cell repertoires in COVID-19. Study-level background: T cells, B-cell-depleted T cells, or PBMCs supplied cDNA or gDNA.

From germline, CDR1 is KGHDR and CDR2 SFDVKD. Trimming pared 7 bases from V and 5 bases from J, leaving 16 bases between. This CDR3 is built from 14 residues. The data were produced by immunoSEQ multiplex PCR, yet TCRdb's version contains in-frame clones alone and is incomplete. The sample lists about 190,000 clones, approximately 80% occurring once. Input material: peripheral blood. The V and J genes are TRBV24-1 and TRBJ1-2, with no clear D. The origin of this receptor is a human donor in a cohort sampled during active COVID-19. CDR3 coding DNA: TGTGCCACCAGCGCGGATGGATCGAATTATGGCTACACCTTC. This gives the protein CATSADGSNYGYTF.